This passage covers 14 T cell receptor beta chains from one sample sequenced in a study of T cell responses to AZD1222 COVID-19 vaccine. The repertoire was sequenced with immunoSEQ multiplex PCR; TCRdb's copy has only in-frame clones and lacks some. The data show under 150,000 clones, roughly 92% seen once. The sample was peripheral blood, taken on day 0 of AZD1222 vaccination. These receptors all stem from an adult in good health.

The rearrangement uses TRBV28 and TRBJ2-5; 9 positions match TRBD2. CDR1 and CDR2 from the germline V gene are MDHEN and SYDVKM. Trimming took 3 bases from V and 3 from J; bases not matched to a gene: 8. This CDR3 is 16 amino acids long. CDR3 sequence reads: CASSFSGSGGEETQYF. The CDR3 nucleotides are TGTGCCAGCAGTTTTTCGGGTAGCGGGGGAGAAGAGACCCAGTACTTC. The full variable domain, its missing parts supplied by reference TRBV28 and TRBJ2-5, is DVKVTQSSRYLVKRTGEKVFLECVQDMDHENMFWYRQDPGLGLRLIYFSYDVKMKEKGDIPEGYSVSREKKERFSLILESASTNQTSMYLCASSFSGSGGEETQYFGPGTRLLVL.

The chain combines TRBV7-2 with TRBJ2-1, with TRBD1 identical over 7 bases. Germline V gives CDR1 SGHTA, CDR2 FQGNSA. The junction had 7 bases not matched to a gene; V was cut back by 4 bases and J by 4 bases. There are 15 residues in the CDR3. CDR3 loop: CASSSDRTFYNEQFF. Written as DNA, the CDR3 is TGTGCCAGCAGCTCGGACAGGACTTTTTACAATGAGCAGTTCTTC.

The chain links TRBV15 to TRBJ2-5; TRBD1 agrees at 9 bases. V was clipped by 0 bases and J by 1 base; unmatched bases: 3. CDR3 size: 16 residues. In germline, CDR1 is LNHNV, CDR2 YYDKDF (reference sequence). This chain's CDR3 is CATSREGTGLQETQYF. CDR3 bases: TGTGCCACCAGCAGAGAGGGGACAGGGCTCCAAGAGACCCAGTACTTC.

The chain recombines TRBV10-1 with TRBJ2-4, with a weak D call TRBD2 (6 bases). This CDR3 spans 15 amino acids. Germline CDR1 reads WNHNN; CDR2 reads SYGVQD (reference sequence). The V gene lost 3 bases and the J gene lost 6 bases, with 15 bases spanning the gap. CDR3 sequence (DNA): TGCGCCAGCAGTGACCCCGCTAGCGCGCTAAACATTCAGTACTTC. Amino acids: CASSDPASALNIQYF.

This chain's CDR3 is CASSLTGGDQPQHF. For the CDR3, the DNA is TGTGCCAGCAGTTTAACAGGGGGAGATCAGCCCCAGCATTTT. V is TRBV28 and J is TRBJ1-5; 8 bases are shared with TRBD1. After removal of 2 bases from V and 5 bases from J, the junction contained 2 bases not matched to a gene. Germline CDR1 and CDR2: MDHEN and SYDVKM. The CDR3 contains 14 residues. The complete variable domain, with remaining parts taken from reference TRBV28 and TRBJ1-5, reads DVKVTQSSRYLVKRTGEKVFLECVQDMDHENMFWYRQDPGLGLRLIYFSYDVKMKEKGDIPEGYSVSREKKERFSLILESASTNQTSMYLCASSLTGGDQPQHFGDGTRLSIL.

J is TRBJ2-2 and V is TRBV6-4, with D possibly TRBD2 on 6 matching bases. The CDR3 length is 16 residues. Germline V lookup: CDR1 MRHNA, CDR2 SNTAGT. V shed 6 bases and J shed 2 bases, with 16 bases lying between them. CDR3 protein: CASRKEGALNTGELFF. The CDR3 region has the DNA TGTGCCAGCAGGAAGGAGGGCGCTTTAAACACCGGGGAGCTGTTTTTT.

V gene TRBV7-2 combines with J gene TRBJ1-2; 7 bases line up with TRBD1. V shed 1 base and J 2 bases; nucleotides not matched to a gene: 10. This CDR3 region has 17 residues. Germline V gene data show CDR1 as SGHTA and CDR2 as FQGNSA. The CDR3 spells CASSLEGRGVSNYGYTF. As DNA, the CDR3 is TGTGCCAGCAGCTTAGAGGGCAGGGGGGTATCGAACTATGGCTACACCTTC.

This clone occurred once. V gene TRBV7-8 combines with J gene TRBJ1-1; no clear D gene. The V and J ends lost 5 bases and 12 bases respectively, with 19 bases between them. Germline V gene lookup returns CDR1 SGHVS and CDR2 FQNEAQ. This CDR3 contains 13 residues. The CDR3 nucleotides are TGTGCCAGCAGCCCCAGAGAGACATTTAATTCTTTCTTT. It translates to CASSPRETFNSFF.

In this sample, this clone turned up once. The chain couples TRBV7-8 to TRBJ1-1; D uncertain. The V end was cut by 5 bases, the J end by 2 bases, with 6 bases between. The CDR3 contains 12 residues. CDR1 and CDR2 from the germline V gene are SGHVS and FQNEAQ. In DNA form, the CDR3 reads TGTGCCAGCAGCCTAGACAACACTGAAGCTTTCTTT. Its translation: CASSLDNTEAFF.

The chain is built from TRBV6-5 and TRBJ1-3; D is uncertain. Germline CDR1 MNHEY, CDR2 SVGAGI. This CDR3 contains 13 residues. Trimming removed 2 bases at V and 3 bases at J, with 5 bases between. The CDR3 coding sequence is TGTGCCAGCAGTTACAGCTTTGGAAACACCATATATTTT. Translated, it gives CASSYSFGNTIYF.

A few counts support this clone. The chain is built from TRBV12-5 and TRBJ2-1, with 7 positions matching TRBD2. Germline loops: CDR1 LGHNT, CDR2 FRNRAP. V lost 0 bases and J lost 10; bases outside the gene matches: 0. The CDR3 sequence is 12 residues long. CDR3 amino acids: CASGLVGREQFF. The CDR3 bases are TGTGCTAGTGGTTTGGTCGGGAGGGAGCAGTTCTTC.

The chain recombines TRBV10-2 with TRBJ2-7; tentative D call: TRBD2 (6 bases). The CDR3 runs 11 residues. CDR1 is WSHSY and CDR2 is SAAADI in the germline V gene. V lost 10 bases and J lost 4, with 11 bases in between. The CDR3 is CATQGGYEQYF. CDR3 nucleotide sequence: TGCGCCACCCAAGGAGGGTACGAGCAGTACTTC.

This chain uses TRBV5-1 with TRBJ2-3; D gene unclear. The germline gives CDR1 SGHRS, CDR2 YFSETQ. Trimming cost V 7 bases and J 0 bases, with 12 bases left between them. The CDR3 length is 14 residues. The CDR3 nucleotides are TGCGCCAGCGGTCTTAGGGAAAGCACAGATACGCAGTATTTT. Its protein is CASGLRESTDTQYF.

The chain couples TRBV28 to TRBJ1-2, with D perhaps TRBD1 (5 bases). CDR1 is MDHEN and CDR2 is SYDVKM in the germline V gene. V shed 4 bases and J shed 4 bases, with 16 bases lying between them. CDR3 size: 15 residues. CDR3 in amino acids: CASSSGGEGLYGYTF. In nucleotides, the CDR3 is TGTGCCAGCAGTTCCGGGGGGGAAGGGCTCTATGGCTACACCTTC.